These 29 T cell receptor beta chains were sequenced from one sample in a study of OX40 agonist ivuxolimab in advanced cancers. Clones were sequenced by immunoSEQ multiplex PCR, and TCRdb holds only the in-frame ones, with some missing. This sample carries more than 45,000 clones, around 90% of them seen once, and the ten largest clones take approximately 6.7%. This specimen was CD4+ or CD8+ T cells sorted from blood, taken in a trial of the OX40 agonist ivuxolimab. The source is an adult with an advanced solid tumor such as melanoma, head and neck, liver or kidney cancer.

This chain uses TRBV5-1 with TRBJ1-2; no firm D call. Between the trimmed V and J ends, which lost 4 bases and 5 bases, there was a span of 18 bases. The CDR3 has 15 residues. CDR1 SGHRS and CDR2 YFSETQ come from the germline V gene. CDR3 nucleotide sequence: TGCGCCAGCAGCGCATCCCAGGCAGGCCCGTATGGCTACACCTTC. Its protein product is CASSASQAGPYGYTF. The full variable domain, rest sourced from reference TRBV5-1 and TRBJ1-2, is KAGVTQTPRYLIKTRGQQVTLSCSPISGHRSVSWYQQTPGQGLQFLFEYFSETQRNKGNFPGRFSGRQFSNSRSEMNVSTLELGDSALYLCASSASQAGPYGYTFGSGTRLTVV.

The V and J genes are TRBV4-1 and TRBJ1-6; D is unresolved. V shed 0 bases and J shed 5 bases, with 5 bases lying between them. Germline V gene data show CDR1 as MGHRA and CDR2 as YSYEKL. This CDR3 has 14 residues. CDR3 in amino acids: CASSQEDDNSPLHF. The CDR3 DNA sequence: TGCGCCAGCAGCCAAGAGGACGATAATTCACCCCTCCACTTT.

The chain employs TRBV6-5 and TRBJ1-5; D is ambiguous. The CDR3 contains 14 residues. Germline CDR1 is MNHEY and CDR2 is SVGAGI. V was cut by 5 bases and J by 9 bases, with 17 bases left in between. The CDR3 loop is CASSLKPGPRPQHF. In DNA form, the CDR3 reads TGTGCCAGCAGTCTCAAACCGGGCCCGAGGCCCCAGCATTTT.

J is TRBJ1-5 and V is TRBV6-6, with a weak D call TRBD1 (6 bases). The CDR3 sequence is 14 residues long. CDR1 MNHNY and CDR2 SVGAGI come from the germline V gene (reference sequence). The V and J ends lost 6 bases and 2 bases respectively, with 11 bases between them. CDR3 sequence reads: CASSTGRGNQPQHF. As DNA, the CDR3 is TGTGCCAGCAGCACAGGGAGGGGCAATCAGCCCCAGCATTTT.

This clone appeared a single time. The chain combines TRBV6-1 with TRBJ1-1; D gene ambiguous. The germline V and J ends were trimmed by 5 bases and 3 bases, with 4 bases remaining between them. Germline V gene data show CDR1 as MNHNS and CDR2 as SASEGT. This CDR3 is built from 11 residues. The CDR3 reads CASSSDTEAFF. DNA of the CDR3: TGTGCCAGCAGTTCCGACACTGAAGCTTTCTTT.

CDR3 protein: CASSLEYSTDTQYF. The CDR3 region has the DNA TGTGCCAGCAGCCTAGAGTATAGCACAGATACGCAGTATTTT. This chain links TRBV7-3 with TRBJ2-3, with D uncertain. The germline gives CDR1 SGHTA, CDR2 FQGTGA. Trimming took 5 bases from V and 0 from J, leaving 9 bases between them. The CDR3 is 14 amino acids.

The V and J genes are TRBV2 and TRBJ2-7; tentative D call: TRBD2 (5 bases). Germline V gives CDR1 SNHLY, CDR2 FYNNEI. The length of the CDR3 is 15 residues. The V end was cut by 7 bases, the J end by 2 bases, with 18 bases between. CDR3 DNA sequence: TGTGCCAGCACCGAGGGTCTCACCTTTACCTACGAGCAGTACTTC. Its translation is CASTEGLTFTYEQYF.

CDR3 protein: CASSQGQGAAKNIQYF. CDR3 in DNA: TGCGCCAGCAGCCAGGGACAGGGCGCGGCCAAAAACATTCAGTACTTC. The rearrangement joins TRBV4-1 to TRBJ2-4, with 9 bases identical to TRBD1. With V trimmed by 3 bases and J by 1 base, 4 bases remained unmatched. This CDR3 comprises 16 residues. The germline gives CDR1 MGHRA, CDR2 YSYEKL.

The V gene is TRBV4-1, the J gene TRBJ2-7; 7 bases line up with TRBD2. Germline CDR1 is MGHRA and CDR2 is YSYEKL. V gave up 0 bases and J gave up 3 bases; unmatched junction bases: 5. This CDR3 is built from 15 residues. In DNA form, the CDR3 reads TGCGCCAGCAGCCAAGAATGGGACTACCTCTACGAGCAGTACTTC. Encoded protein: CASSQEWDYLYEQYF.

This clone counts as medium-sized. The rearrangement joins TRBV14 to TRBJ1-2; TRBD1 agrees at 8 bases. The J segment lost 6 bases and the V segment lost 5 bases, leaving 5 bases of the junction unmatched. Germline CDR1 reads SGHDN; CDR2 reads FVKESK. The CDR3 consists of 13 residues. For the CDR3, the DNA is TGTGCCAGCAGCATACAGGGGGGTGATGGCTACACCTTC. Translated, it gives CASSIQGGDGYTF.

The chain carries TRBV7-8 and TRBJ1-1, with D possibly being TRBD1 (6 bases). Germline V gene data show CDR1 as SGHVS and CDR2 as FQNEAQ. The CDR3 loop spans 14 amino acids. V was cut by 3 bases and J by 5 bases, with 13 bases left in between. CDR3: CASSFNARGTEAFF. The CDR3 region has the DNA TGTGCCAGCAGCTTCAACGCCAGGGGAACTGAAGCTTTCTTT.

The chain has TRBV27 and TRBJ2-7, with D uncertain. Deletions cut 6 bases from V and 0 bases from J, with 12 bases between. The CDR3 is made up of 14 amino acids. Germline V gene lookup returns CDR1 MNHEY and CDR2 SMNVEV (reference sequence). The CDR3 reads CASRVSVSSYEQYF. DNA for the CDR3: TGTGCCAGCAGAGTATCAGTGAGCTCCTACGAGCAGTACTTC.

In DNA form, the CDR3 reads TGTGCCAGCGGAAGGAGACAGGGGGAAGCTGGAGATACGCAGTATTTT. The encoded protein is CASGRRQGEAGDTQYF. The genes are TRBV2 and TRBJ2-3, with TRBD1 matching over 9 bases. Germline lookup yields CDR1 SNHLY and CDR2 FYNNEI. CDR3 length: 16 amino acids. The V gene end was trimmed by 8 bases and the J gene end by 5 bases; junction bases not matched to a gene: 14.

This chain uses TRBV5-1 with TRBJ1-2; possible D gene TRBD1, 5 bases. This CDR3 contains 15 residues. Trimming stripped 3 bases from V and 4 bases from J, with 16 bases between. The germline V gene has CDR1 SGHRS and CDR2 YFSETQ. CDR3 residues: CASSWTEGLGYGYTF. Here the CDR3 DNA reads TGCGCCAGCAGCTGGACGGAGGGGTTGGGCTATGGCTACACCTTC.

This chain links TRBV11-2 with TRBJ2-1; D call uncertain. Trimming removed 2 bases from V and 9 bases from J, with 8 bases in between. This CDR3 region has 12 residues. From germline, CDR1 is SGHAT and CDR2 FQNNGV. CDR3 nucleotide sequence: TGTGCCAGCAGCTTACCGGGCGTTGAGCAGTTCTTC. The encoded protein is CASSLPGVEQFF.

The chain recombines TRBV7-8 with TRBJ2-5; TRBD2 matches 9 bases. Germline CDR1 and CDR2: SGHVS and FQNEAQ. CDR3 length: 17 amino acids. Trimming cost V 5 bases and J 0 bases; bases outside gene matches: 10. The chain's CDR3 is CASSPTPRGGDQETQYF. As DNA, the CDR3 is TGTGCCAGCAGCCCAACCCCTCGCGGGGGGGACCAAGAGACCCAGTACTTC.

The CDR3 is CASSLAPGTYEQYV. DNA of the CDR3: TGTGCCAGCAGCTTGGCCCCCGGAACCTACGAGCAGTACGTC. The chain is built from TRBV5-5 and TRBJ2-7, with D unresolved. Germline V gives CDR1 SGHKS, CDR2 YYEKEE (reference sequence). The CDR3 consists of 14 residues. The germline V and J ends were trimmed by 0 bases and 2 bases, with 9 bases remaining between them.

V is TRBV19 and J is TRBJ1-4, with D perhaps TRBD1 (6 bases). CDR1 is LNHDA and CDR2 is SQIVND in the germline V gene (reference sequence). This CDR3 contains 14 residues. Trimming shortened V by 9 bases and J by 8 bases, and 19 bases separated the two germline ends. This CDR3 is CASTTWGGGEKLFF. The CDR3 coding sequence is TGTGCCAGCACCACCTGGGGAGGGGGGGAAAAACTGTTTTTT.

The V call is TRBV5-6, the J call TRBJ2-3, with a weak D call TRBD2 (6 bases). The CDR3 length is 16 residues. CDR1 is SGHDT and CDR2 is YYEEEE in the germline V gene. The germline V and J ends were trimmed by 4 bases and 0 bases, with 15 bases remaining between them. The DNA for the CDR3 is TGTGCCAGCAGCCCCCTGGCGGGGACGAGCACAGATACGCAGTATTTT. Amino acid sequence: CASSPLAGTSTDTQYF.

J is TRBJ2-2 and V is TRBV5-8, with 9 bases identical to TRBD2. V lost 2 bases to trimming and J lost 4 bases; unmatched junction nucleotides: 6. The length of the CDR3 is 16 residues. Germline loops: CDR1 SGHTS, CDR2 YDEGEE. Written as DNA, the CDR3 is TGTGCCAGCAGCTTCGCGGGGGGGCTTATCACCGGGGAGCTGTTTTTT. It codes for CASSFAGGLITGELFF.

CDR3 sequence reads: CASSGTGGFRQPQHF. CDR3 DNA sequence: TGTGCCAGTAGTGGGACAGGGGGTTTTCGTCAGCCCCAGCATTTT. The gene calls are TRBV19 and TRBJ1-5, with 11 bases lining up with TRBD1. This CDR3 spans 15 amino acids. Germline CDR1 reads LNHDA; CDR2 reads SQIVND (reference sequence). Germline trimming cut 5 bases from V and 6 bases from J; bases unmatched to any gene: 6.

The chain has TRBV29-1 and TRBJ2-1; D is unresolved. The CDR3 spans 13 residues. Germline V lookup: CDR1 SQVTM, CDR2 ANQGSEA. The V and J ends lost 4 bases and 7 bases respectively, with 14 bases between them. This chain's CDR3 is CSVGHTWPNEQFF. CDR3 sequence (DNA): TGCAGCGTTGGTCACACTTGGCCTAATGAGCAGTTCTTC.

The chain joins TRBV28 to TRBJ2-6; possible D gene TRBD2, 5 bases. V was trimmed by 3 bases and J by 0 bases, leaving 6 bases between them. CDR1 MDHEN and CDR2 SYDVKM come from the germline V gene. CDR3 length: 15 residues. This CDR3 reads CASSLEVSGANVLTF. In DNA, the CDR3 is TGTGCCAGCAGTTTGGAGGTCTCTGGGGCCAACGTCCTGACTTTC.

This clone was observed a single time. The chain carries TRBV6-5 and TRBJ1-2; possibly TRBD1 for D (5 bases). Between the trimmed V and J ends, which lost 7 bases and 5 bases, there was a span of 8 bases. Per the germline V gene, CDR1 is MNHEY and CDR2 is SVGAGI. The CDR3 is 11 amino acids. The chain's CDR3 is CASTEGYGYTF. CDR3 sequence (DNA): TGTGCCAGCACTGAGGGGTATGGCTACACCTTC.

This chain connects TRBV10-3 to TRBJ2-1; unclear D gene. The CDR3 is 13 residues long. In germline, CDR1 is ENHRY, CDR2 SYGVKD. Between the trimmed V and J ends, which lost 6 bases and 5 bases, there was a span of 11 bases. CDR3 residues: CAISPDLDNEQFF. In DNA, the CDR3 is TGTGCCATCAGCCCTGATTTGGACAATGAGCAGTTCTTC.

Notes on this clone: One end of the junction is discordant with germline, which a read error may explain. The chain is built from TRBV11-2 and TRBJ2-5; possibly TRBD2 for D (5 bases). This CDR3 has 15 residues. The V gene's germline CDR1 is SGHAT and CDR2 FQNNGV. This CDR3 is CASSQTRTGKEAQYF. The DNA for the CDR3 is TGTGCCAGCAGCCAAACTAGGACCGGGAAAGAGGCCCAGTACTTC.

This clone was detected only a few times. The chain links TRBV21-1 to TRBJ2-6. TRBV21-1 is a recognized pseudogene. The CDR3 runs to 21 residues. The CDR3 here is CASSKPRAWYRPHSGANVLTF. CDR3 in DNA: TGTGCCAGCAGCAAACCCCGGGCCTGGTACCGTCCTCACTCTGGGGCCAACGTCCTGACTTTC.

The rearrangement links TRBV16 to TRBJ2-7; 11 bases map to TRBD1. CDR3 size: 14 residues. V lost 2 bases and J lost 4; bases outside the gene matches: 1. CDR1 and CDR2 from the germline V gene are KGHSY and FQNENV. CDR3 in amino acids: CASSQGQGAYEQYF. In DNA form, the CDR3 reads TGTGCCAGCAGCCAAGGACAGGGGGCTTACGAGCAGTACTTC.

This clone was observed a single time. This sequence joins TRBV30 and TRBJ1-6; weak D call: TRBD1 (6 bases). Germline-derived CDR1 and CDR2 are GTSNPN and SVGIG (reference sequence). CDR3 size: 14 residues. Deletions cut 0 bases from V and 10 bases from J, with 13 bases between. The CDR3 is CAWSVLDRGSPLHF. In DNA form, the CDR3 reads TGTGCCTGGAGTGTACTGGACAGAGGGTCACCCCTCCACTTT.